Below are 32 T cell receptor beta chains sequenced from a single sample in a study of blood T cell repertoires in COVID-19. The repertoire was sequenced with immunoSEQ multiplex PCR; TCRdb's copy has only in-frame clones and lacks some. The sample yields some 120,000 clones, roughly three quarters seen once. Sequencing input: peripheral blood. The receptor source for this set is a human donor in a cohort sampled during active COVID-19.

The chain has TRBV5-1 and TRBJ2-7; TRBD2 agrees at 8 bases. The germline CDR1 and CDR2 sequences are SGHRS and YFSETQ. The CDR3 runs to 15 residues. V trimming: 2 bases; J trimming: 2 bases; junction bases outside the gene matches: 6. Here the CDR3 DNA reads TGCGCCAGCAGCTTTCTAGCGGGTGGGACCTACGAGCAGTACTTC. Its translation is CASSFLAGGTYEQYF. The full variable domain, its missing parts supplied by reference TRBV5-1 and TRBJ2-7, is KAGVTQTPRYLIKTRGQQVTLSCSPISGHRSVSWYQQTPGQGLQFLFEYFSETQRNKGNFPGRFSGRQFSNSRSEMNVSTLELGDSALYLCASSFLAGGTYEQYFGPGTRLTVT.

This clone appeared a few times. The chain combines TRBV27 with TRBJ2-7, with TRBD2 matching 15 bases. This CDR3 is built from 16 residues. Germline V gene lookup returns CDR1 MNHEY and CDR2 SMNVEV (reference sequence). Trimming took 5 bases from V and 6 from J; bases not matched to a gene: 8. The CDR3: CASSPGGGLAGGEQYF. CDR3 nucleotides: TGTGCCAGCAGTCCAGGGGGGGGACTAGCGGGAGGCGAGCAGTACTTC.

This clone was recorded only once. The rearrangement joins TRBV5-4 to TRBJ2-7; 15 nucleotides line up with TRBD2. The junction had 4 bases not matched to a gene; V was cut back by 3 bases and J by 0 bases. CDR1 SGHNT and CDR2 YYREEE come from the germline V gene (reference sequence). The CDR3 length is 17 residues. The DNA of the CDR3 is TGTGCCAGCAGCTCGGGACTAGCGGGAGGCAGCTCCTACGAGCAGTACTTC. Translation: CASSSGLAGGSSYEQYF.

CDR3 sequence reads: CASSFRLAGTISSYEQYF. CDR3 sequence (DNA): TGTGCCAGCAGCTTTCGACTAGCGGGAACAATAAGCTCCTACGAGCAGTACTTC. The chain combines TRBV11-2 with TRBJ2-7; 11 nucleotides line up with TRBD2. The CDR3 totals 18 residues. V gave up 3 bases and J gave up 0 bases; unmatched junction bases: 10. The germline V gene encodes CDR1 SGHAT and CDR2 FQNNGV.

The V call is TRBV2, the J call TRBJ2-7; perhaps TRBD1 as D (5 bases). CDR1 and CDR2 from the germline V gene are SNHLY and FYNNEI. CDR3 length: 15 residues. V shed 8 bases and J shed 3 bases, with 20 bases lying between them. The CDR3 DNA reads as TGTGCCAGCTCCCCCGTGAGAACAGGCCGCTACGAGCAGTACTTC. Amino acids: CASSPVRTGRYEQYF.

The genes are TRBV30 and TRBJ2-1, with 9 bases matching TRBD2. Per the germline V gene, CDR1 is GTSNPN and CDR2 is SVGIG (reference sequence). V lost 2 bases, J lost 7 bases, and 6 bases stayed unmatched. There are 14 residues in the CDR3. The CDR3 is CAWSWREGRNEQFF. The CDR3, as DNA: TGTGCCTGGAGTTGGCGGGAGGGCCGTAATGAGCAGTTCTTC.

The chain links TRBV7-9 to TRBJ2-1; possibly TRBD2 for D (6 bases). Germline loops: CDR1 SEHNR, CDR2 FQNEAQ (reference sequence). This CDR3 spans 17 amino acids. The V and J ends lost 1 base and 5 bases respectively, with 18 bases between them. The CDR3 DNA reads TGTGCCAGCAGCTTAGGTACATGGTCTAGCGAAAACAATGAGCAGTTCTTC. Its protein product is CASSLGTWSSENNEQFF.

The chain uses TRBV19 and TRBJ1-5; 7 positions match TRBD1. Germline-derived CDR1 and CDR2 are LNHDA and SQIVND (reference sequence). V dropped 0 bases and J dropped 2; count of bases not matched to a gene: 1. This CDR3 is built from 15 residues. The CDR3 DNA follows: TGTGCCAGTAGTATAGATGGGACAGGCAATCAGCCCCAGCATTTT. This codes for CASSIDGTGNQPQHF. Full variable domain (rest looked up from reference TRBV19 and TRBJ1-5): DGGITQSPKYLFRKEGQNVTLSCEQNLNHDAMYWYRQDPGQGLRLIYYSQIVNDFQKGDIAEGYSVSREKKESFPLTVTSAQKNPTAFYLCASSIDGTGNQPQHFGDGTRLSIL.

This clone was seen only once. The chain uses TRBV5-1 and TRBJ2-7; weak D call: TRBD2 (6 bases). The CDR3 is 14 amino acids. The V end lost 3 bases, the J end lost 2 bases, and 12 bases lay between the germline ends. Germline V CDR1 and CDR2: SGHRS, YFSETQ. The CDR3 here is CASSSRGETYEQYF. As DNA, the CDR3 is TGCGCCAGCAGCTCACGCGGGGAAACCTACGAGCAGTACTTC.

The J gene is TRBJ2-2, the V gene TRBV6-5; unclear D gene. Trimming took 0 bases from V and 4 from J, leaving 9 bases between them. Germline CDR1 is MNHEY and CDR2 is SVGAGI. CDR3 size: 15 residues. This CDR3 is CASSYSNPLTGELFF. For the CDR3, the DNA is TGTGCCAGCAGTTACTCGAATCCACTCACCGGGGAGCTGTTTTTT.

This clone was found once. A much larger clonotype is one base distant, so this may be a read error. This sequence joins TRBV6-4 and TRBJ2-3, with TRBD2 matching over 10 bases. V lost 5 bases and J lost 2; bases outside the gene matches: 1. Germline V gene data show CDR1 as MRHNA and CDR2 as SNTAGT. This CDR3 is built from 14 residues. The CDR3 region is CASSSGGATDTQYF. The CDR3 coding sequence is TGTGCCAGCAGTAGCGGGGGGGCCACAGATACGCAGTATTTT.

This clone has just a few counts. This sequence joins TRBV27 and TRBJ2-5; the D gene is possibly TRBD1 (5 bases). The CDR3 totals 15 residues. Trimming took 0 bases from V and 1 from J, leaving 9 bases between them. Germline CDR1 MNHEY, CDR2 SMNVEV (reference sequence). CDR3 sequence: CASSLSRTIQETQYF. For the CDR3, the DNA is TGTGCCAGCAGTTTATCCCGGACAATCCAAGAGACCCAGTACTTC.

The V call is TRBV5-1, the J call TRBJ2-7; TRBD1 aligns across 10 bases. From germline, CDR1 is SGHRS and CDR2 YFSETQ. CDR3 length: 18 residues. V lost 0 bases to trimming and J lost 2 bases; unmatched junction nucleotides: 11. CDR3 amino acids: CASSLVVAGTGDPYEQYF. CDR3 sequence (DNA): TGCGCCAGCAGCTTGGTAGTTGCTGGGACAGGGGACCCCTACGAGCAGTACTTC.

V and J are TRBV5-1 and TRBJ2-7; 10 positions match TRBD1. The V segment lost 4 bases and the J segment 2 bases; nucleotides outside the gene matches: 3. This CDR3 is built from 14 residues. Germline values: CDR1 SGHRS, CDR2 YFSETQ. The CDR3 reads CASSQGQGAYEQYF. CDR3 coding DNA: TGCGCCAGCAGCCAAGGACAGGGGGCCTACGAGCAGTACTTC.

The chain carries TRBV18 and TRBJ2-7; possible D gene TRBD1, 5 bases. The CDR3 is 13 amino acids. V was pared by 6 bases and J by 0 bases, with 9 bases between. Germline lookup yields CDR1 KGHSH and CDR2 LQKENI. CDR3 amino acids: CASSSTASYEQYF. For the CDR3, the DNA is TGTGCCAGCTCGTCGACAGCCTCCTACGAGCAGTACTTC. Together with reference TRBV18 and TRBJ2-7, the CDR3 gives the full variable domain: NAGVMQNPRHLVRRRGQEARLRCSPMKGHSHVYWYRQLPEEGLKFMVYLQKENIIDESGMPKERFSAEFPKEGPSILRIQQVVRGDSAAYFCASSSTASYEQYFGPGTRLTVT.

The chain couples TRBV30 to TRBJ2-7, with a tentative D call TRBD1 (6 bases). The germline gives CDR1 GTSNPN, CDR2 SVGIG (reference sequence). V was cut by 1 base and J by 4 bases, with 8 bases left in between. This CDR3 has 12 amino acids. In nucleotides, the CDR3 is TGTGCCTGGAGTGCGACAGGATACGAGCAGTACTTC. This sequence encodes CAWSATGYEQYF.

The chain joins TRBV3-1 (or the pseudogene TRBV3-2) to TRBJ2-7, with a possible D match to TRBD1 (6 bases). The V gene's germline CDR1 is LGHDT and CDR2 YNNKEL (reference sequence). Trimming left V 0 bases short and J 5 bases short, with 17 bases between. CDR3 size: 16 residues. This CDR3 is CASSQEGASGNDEQYF. DNA of the CDR3: TGTGCCAGCAGCCAAGAGGGGGCGTCAGGGAACGACGAGCAGTACTTC.

This clone appeared once. The J gene is TRBJ2-3, the V gene TRBV1; the D call in the table, TRBD2, was not verified against the DNA. TRBV1 is marked as a pseudogene. This CDR3 is built from 17 residues. As DNA, the CDR3 is TGCACCAGCAGCCAGGCCGGAGCGGGGGGCAGCACAGATACGCAGTATTTT. Protein product: CTSSQAGAGGSTDTQYF.

This clone was counted a single time. This chain connects TRBV7-9 to TRBJ2-1, with a weak D call TRBD2 (6 bases). Germline V gene sequence: CDR1 SEHNR, CDR2 FQNEAQ (reference sequence). The germline V and J ends were trimmed by 4 bases and 8 bases, with 12 bases remaining between them. This CDR3 is 13 amino acids long. CDR3 loop: CASSWEVLDEQFF. The DNA of the CDR3 is TGTGCCAGCAGCTGGGAGGTACTAGATGAGCAGTTCTTC. Full variable domain (missing parts from reference TRBV7-9 and TRBJ2-1): DTGVSQNPRHKITKRGQNVTFRCDPISEHNRLYWYRQTLGQGPEFLTYFQNEAQLEKSRLLSDRFSAERPKGSFSTLEIQRTEQGDSAMYLCASSWEVLDEQFFGPGTRLTVL.

Notes on this clone: The sample has other DNA sequences that encode this CDR3 too. The gene calls are TRBV6-5 and TRBJ2-7; TRBD1 matches 9 bases. V lost 5 bases and J lost 3; bases outside the gene matches: 5. Germline V CDR1 and CDR2: MNHEY, SVGAGI. The CDR3 runs 14 residues. The CDR3 sequence: CASSPGQGYYEQYF. As DNA, the CDR3 is TGTGCCAGCAGTCCGGGACAGGGATACTACGAGCAGTACTTC.

The chain uses TRBV10-3 and TRBJ2-7, with TRBD2 as a possible D gene (6 bases). V was shortened by 9 bases and J by 4 bases, with 13 bases between the two germline ends. This CDR3 has 12 amino acids. CDR1 is ENHRY and CDR2 is SYGVKD in the germline V gene. The CDR3, as DNA: TGTGCCATTCGGGACGGAGGGTACGAGCAGTACTTC. It specifies CAIRDGGYEQYF.

This clone has a single count. The chain has TRBV15 and TRBJ2-7; 9 bases agree with TRBD1. V lost 3 bases and J lost 0; bases outside the gene matches: 3. The CDR3 spans 15 residues. Looked up from germline, CDR1 is LNHNV and CDR2 is YYDKDF (reference sequence). CDR3 loop: CATSRGTGSSYEQYF. The DNA of the CDR3 is TGTGCCACCAGCAGGGGGACAGGGAGCTCCTACGAGCAGTACTTC.

The genes are TRBV3-1 (or the pseudogene TRBV3-2) and TRBJ2-6, with D possibly TRBD2 on 6 matching bases. Germline V gene lookup returns CDR1 LGHDT and CDR2 YNNKEL (reference sequence). The CDR3 totals 16 residues. The V end was cut by 0 bases, the J end by 2 bases, with 8 bases between. CDR3 in DNA: TGTGCCAGCAGCCAAGATACGGGAGCTGGGGCCAACGTCCTGACTTTC. Protein: CASSQDTGAGANVLTF.

CDR3 protein: CASSGGAPYEQYF. In DNA, the CDR3 is TGCGCCAGTTCTGGGGGGGCCCCCTACGAGCAGTACTTC. The rearrangement links TRBV5-1 to TRBJ2-7, with a possible D match to TRBD2 (7 bases). V was shortened by 8 bases and J by 2 bases, with 14 bases between the two germline ends. Germline CDR1 and CDR2: SGHRS and YFSETQ. This CDR3 has 13 residues.

Notes on this clone: Other nucleotide sequences from this sample produce the same CDR3. J is TRBJ2-5 and V is TRBV7-9, with 8 positions matching TRBD1. After removal of 2 bases from V and 5 bases from J, the junction contained 4 bases not matched to a gene. Looked up from germline, CDR1 is SEHNR and CDR2 is FQNEAQ (reference sequence). The CDR3 extends over 14 amino acids. CDR3 nucleotides: TGTGCCAGCAGCTTAAGCAGGGGGCTGGAGACCCAGTACTTC. It yields the protein CASSLSRGLETQYF.

The rearrangement links TRBV27 to TRBJ2-5, with 7 positions matching TRBD1. The germline V gene has CDR1 MNHEY and CDR2 SMNVEV (reference sequence). The CDR3 extends over 14 amino acids. The V segment lost 5 bases and the J segment 7 bases; nucleotides outside the gene matches: 10. CDR3 DNA sequence: TGTGCCAGCAGTACGCGGACAGGCCCGGGGACCCAGTACTTC. Translated, it gives CASSTRTGPGTQYF.

The chain links TRBV7-9 to TRBJ1-2, with 8 bases matching TRBD1. The trim removed 5 bases at V and 2 bases at J, leaving 7 bases unmatched. Per the germline V gene, CDR1 is SEHNR and CDR2 is FQNEAQ (reference sequence). This CDR3 has 15 amino acids. CDR3 protein: CASSRDRPRNYGYTF. CDR3 nucleotides: TGTGCCAGCAGCCGGGACAGGCCTCGCAACTATGGCTACACCTTC.

The chain recombines TRBV4-2 with TRBJ2-2, with 7 bases matching TRBD2. V shed 0 bases, J shed 4 bases, and the junction held 8 bases outside the gene matches. This CDR3 contains 17 residues. Germline CDR1 and CDR2: LGHNA and YNFKEQ. CDR3 DNA: TGTGCCAGCAGCCAAGAACCTAGTGGGACTACCACCGGGGAGCTGTTTTTT. The encoded protein is CASSQEPSGTTTGELFF.

This chain uses TRBV7-9 with TRBJ1-6; no clear D. Trimming took 2 bases from V and 9 from J, leaving 11 bases between them. The CDR3 loop spans 14 amino acids. The V gene's germline CDR1 is SEHNR and CDR2 FQNEAQ (reference sequence). DNA for the CDR3: TGTGCCAGCAGCTTATCCAGGCCTGGTTCACCCCTCCACTTT. This codes for CASSLSRPGSPLHF.

The chain employs TRBV6-6 and TRBJ2-1; D is possibly TRBD2 (6 bases). The CDR3 loop spans 15 amino acids. CDR1 and CDR2 (germline): MNHNY, SVGAGI (reference sequence). The V gene lost 4 bases and the J gene lost 9 bases, with 19 bases spanning the gap. In DNA, the CDR3 is TGTGCCAGCAGTTTCTTATCTGGGAGTAGCGGTGAGCAGTTCTTC. Translation: CASSFLSGSSGEQFF.

The chain links TRBV10-3 to TRBJ1-4; 8 bases match TRBD1. V trimming: 6 bases; J trimming: 0 bases; junction bases outside the gene matches: 9. Germline V gene data show CDR1 as ENHRY and CDR2 as SYGVKD. CDR3 length: 17 residues. CDR3 in amino acids: CAIRDRDPVATNEKLFF. For the CDR3, the DNA is TGTGCCATCAGGGACAGGGACCCTGTTGCAACTAATGAAAAACTGTTTTTT.

This clone was seen once. The rearrangement joins TRBV25-1 to TRBJ1-3; possible D gene TRBD1, 5 bases. V dropped 4 bases and J dropped 4 bases, with 17 bases sitting between them. Germline CDR1 reads MGHDK; CDR2 reads SYGVNS. The CDR3 has 16 residues. CDR3 loop: CASSGEGGAGGNTIYF. Written as DNA, the CDR3 is TGTGCCAGCAGTGGAGAGGGCGGGGCGGGAGGAAACACCATATATTTT.